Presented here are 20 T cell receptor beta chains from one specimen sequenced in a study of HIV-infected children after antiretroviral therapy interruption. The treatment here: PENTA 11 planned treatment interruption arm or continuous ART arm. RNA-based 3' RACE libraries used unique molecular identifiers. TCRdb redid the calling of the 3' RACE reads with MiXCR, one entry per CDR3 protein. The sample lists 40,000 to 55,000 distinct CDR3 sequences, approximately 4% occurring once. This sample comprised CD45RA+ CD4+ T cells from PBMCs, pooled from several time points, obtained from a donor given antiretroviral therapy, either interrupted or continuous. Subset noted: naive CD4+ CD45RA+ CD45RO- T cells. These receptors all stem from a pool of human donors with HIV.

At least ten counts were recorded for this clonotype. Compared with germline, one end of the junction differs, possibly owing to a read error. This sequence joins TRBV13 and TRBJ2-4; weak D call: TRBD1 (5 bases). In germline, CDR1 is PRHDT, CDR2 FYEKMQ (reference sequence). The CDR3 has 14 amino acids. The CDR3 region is CASSLGASQNTLYF. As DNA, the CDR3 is TGTGCCAGCTCTCTTGGGGCTAGTCAAAACACCTTGTACTTT.

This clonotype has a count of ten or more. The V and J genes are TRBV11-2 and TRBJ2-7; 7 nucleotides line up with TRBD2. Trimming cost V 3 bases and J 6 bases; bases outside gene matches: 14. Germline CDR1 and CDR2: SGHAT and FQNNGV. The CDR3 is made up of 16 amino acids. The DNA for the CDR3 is TGTGCCAGCAGCTTCGGGGGGTCGACAGCTGTCCGCGAGCAGTACTTC. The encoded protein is CASSFGGSTAVREQYF.

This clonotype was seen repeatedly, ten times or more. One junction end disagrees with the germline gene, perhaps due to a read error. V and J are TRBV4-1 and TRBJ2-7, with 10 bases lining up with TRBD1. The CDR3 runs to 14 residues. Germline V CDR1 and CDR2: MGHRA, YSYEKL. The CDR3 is CASSQSGTGEEQYF. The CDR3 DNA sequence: TGTGCCAGCAGCCAATCCGGGACAGGGGAGGAACAGTACTTC.

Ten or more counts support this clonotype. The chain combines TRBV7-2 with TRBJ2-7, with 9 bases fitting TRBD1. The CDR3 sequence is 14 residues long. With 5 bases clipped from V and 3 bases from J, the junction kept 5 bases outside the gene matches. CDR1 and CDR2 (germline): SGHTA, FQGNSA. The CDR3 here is CASSQQGADYEQYF. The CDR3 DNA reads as TGTGCCAGCAGCCAACAGGGGGCAGACTACGAGCAGTACTTC.

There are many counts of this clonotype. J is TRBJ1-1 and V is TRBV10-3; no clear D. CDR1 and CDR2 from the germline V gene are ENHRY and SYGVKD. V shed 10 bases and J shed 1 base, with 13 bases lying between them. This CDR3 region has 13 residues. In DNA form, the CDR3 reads TGTGCCAGCCTACCACGAGCGAACACTGAAGCTTTCTTT. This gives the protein CASLPRANTEAFF.

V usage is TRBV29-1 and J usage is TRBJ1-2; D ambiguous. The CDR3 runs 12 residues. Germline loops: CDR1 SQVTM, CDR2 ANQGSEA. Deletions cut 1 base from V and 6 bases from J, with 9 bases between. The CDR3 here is CSVEVGVNGYTF. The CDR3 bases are TGCAGCGTTGAAGTAGGAGTCAATGGCTACACCTTC. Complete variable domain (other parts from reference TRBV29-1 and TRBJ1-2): SAVISQKPSRDICQRGTSLTIQCQVDSQVTMMFWYRQQPGQSLTLIATANQGSEATYESGFVIDKFPISRPNLTFSTLTVSNMSPEDSSIYLCSVEVGVNGYTFGSGTRLTVV.

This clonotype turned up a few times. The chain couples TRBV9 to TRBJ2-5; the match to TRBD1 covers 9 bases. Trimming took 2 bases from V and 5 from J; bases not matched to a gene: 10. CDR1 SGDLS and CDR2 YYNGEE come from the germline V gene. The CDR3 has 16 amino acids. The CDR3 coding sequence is TGTGCCAGCAGCGTTGGACAGGGGCAGGGAAAGGAGACCCAGTACTTC. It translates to CASSVGQGQGKETQYF.

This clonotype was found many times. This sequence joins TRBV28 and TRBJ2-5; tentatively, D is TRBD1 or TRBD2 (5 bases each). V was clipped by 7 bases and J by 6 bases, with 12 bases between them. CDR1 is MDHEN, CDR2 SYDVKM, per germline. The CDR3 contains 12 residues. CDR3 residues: CASNGDAQTQYF. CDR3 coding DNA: TGTGCCAGCAACGGGGACGCTCAGACCCAGTACTTC.

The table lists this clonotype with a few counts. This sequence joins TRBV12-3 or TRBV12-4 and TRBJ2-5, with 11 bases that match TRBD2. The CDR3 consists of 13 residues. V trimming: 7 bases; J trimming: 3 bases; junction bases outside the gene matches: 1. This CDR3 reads CASKLAGEETQYF. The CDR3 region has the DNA TGTGCCAGCAAACTAGCGGGGGAAGAGACCCAGTACTTC.

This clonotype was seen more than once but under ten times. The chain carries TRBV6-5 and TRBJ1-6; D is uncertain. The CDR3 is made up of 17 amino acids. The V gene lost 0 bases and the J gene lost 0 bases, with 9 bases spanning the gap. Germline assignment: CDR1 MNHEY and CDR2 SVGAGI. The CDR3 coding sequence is TGTGCCAGCAGTTACTCGAAGCTCAGCTCCTATAATTCACCCCTCCACTTT. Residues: CASSYSKLSSYNSPLHF.

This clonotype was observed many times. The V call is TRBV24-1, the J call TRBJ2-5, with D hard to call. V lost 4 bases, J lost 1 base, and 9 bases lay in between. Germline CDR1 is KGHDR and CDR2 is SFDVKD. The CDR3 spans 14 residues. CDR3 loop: CATSDPRTQETQYF. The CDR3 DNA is TGTGCCACCAGTGACCCCCGAACCCAAGAGACCCAGTACTTC.

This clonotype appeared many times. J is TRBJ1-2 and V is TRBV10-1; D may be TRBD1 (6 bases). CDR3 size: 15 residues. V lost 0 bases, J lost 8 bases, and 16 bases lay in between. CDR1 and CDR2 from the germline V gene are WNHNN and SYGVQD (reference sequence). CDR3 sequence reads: CASSESLGQGQGYTF. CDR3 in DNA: TGCGCCAGCAGTGAGTCGCTGGGACAAGGACAAGGCTACACCTTC.

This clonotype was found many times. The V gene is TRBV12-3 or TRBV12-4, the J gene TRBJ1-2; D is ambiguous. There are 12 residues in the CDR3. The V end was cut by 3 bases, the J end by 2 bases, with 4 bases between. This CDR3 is CASSFQNYGYTF. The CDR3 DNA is TGTGCCAGCAGTTTCCAGAACTATGGCTACACCTTC.

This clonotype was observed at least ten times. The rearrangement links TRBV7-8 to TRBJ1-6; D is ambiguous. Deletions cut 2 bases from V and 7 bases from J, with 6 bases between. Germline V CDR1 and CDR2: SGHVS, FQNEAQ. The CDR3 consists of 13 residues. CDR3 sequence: CASSLSQNSPLHF. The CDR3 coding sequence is TGTGCCAGCAGCTTAAGTCAGAATTCACCCCTCCACTTT.

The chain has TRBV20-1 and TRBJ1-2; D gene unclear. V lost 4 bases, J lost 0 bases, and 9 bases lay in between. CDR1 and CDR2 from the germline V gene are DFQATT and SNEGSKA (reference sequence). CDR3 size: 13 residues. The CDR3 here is CSATRSTNYGYTF. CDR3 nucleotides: TGCAGTGCTACCAGGTCTACTAACTATGGCTACACCTTC.

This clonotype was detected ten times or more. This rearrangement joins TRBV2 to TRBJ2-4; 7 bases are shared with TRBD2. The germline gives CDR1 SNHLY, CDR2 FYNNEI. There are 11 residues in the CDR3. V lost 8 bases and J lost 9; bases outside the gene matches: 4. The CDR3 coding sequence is TGTGCCAGCGGGGGGGGTAGCATTCAGTACTTC. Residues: CASGGGSIQYF.

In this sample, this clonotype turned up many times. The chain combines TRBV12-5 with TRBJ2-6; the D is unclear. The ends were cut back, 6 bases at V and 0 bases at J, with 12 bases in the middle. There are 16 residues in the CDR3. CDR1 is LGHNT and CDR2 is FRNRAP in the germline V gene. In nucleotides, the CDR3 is TGTGCTAGTGGCAAGGACGGATCCTCTGGGGCCAACGTCCTGACTTTC. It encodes CASGKDGSSGANVLTF.

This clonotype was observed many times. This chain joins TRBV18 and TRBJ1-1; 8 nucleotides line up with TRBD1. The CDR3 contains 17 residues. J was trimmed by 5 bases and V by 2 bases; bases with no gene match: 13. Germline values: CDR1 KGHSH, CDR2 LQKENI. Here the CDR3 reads CASSPGTGTGGRTEAFF. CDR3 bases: TGTGCCAGCTCACCAGGGACAGGAACCGGTGGTAGGACTGAAGCTTTCTTT.

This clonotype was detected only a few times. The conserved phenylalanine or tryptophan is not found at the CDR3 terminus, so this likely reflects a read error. The CDR3 sequence: CSARDLGAGDNEQFS. The CDR3 DNA follows: TGCAGTGCTAGAGATCTGGGGGCGGGGGACAATGAGCAGTTCTCC. The chain uses TRBV20-1 and TRBJ2-1, with a tentative D call TRBD2 (7 bases). The CDR3 consists of 15 residues. Trimming stripped 0 bases from V and 5 bases from J, with 14 bases between. Per the germline V gene, CDR1 is DFQATT and CDR2 is SNEGSKA (reference sequence).

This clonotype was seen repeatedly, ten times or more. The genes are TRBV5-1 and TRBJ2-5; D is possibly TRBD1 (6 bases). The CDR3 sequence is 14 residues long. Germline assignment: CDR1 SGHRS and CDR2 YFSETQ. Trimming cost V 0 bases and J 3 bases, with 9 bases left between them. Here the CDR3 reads CASSLGGDKETQYF. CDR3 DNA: TGCGCCAGCAGCTTGGGAGGGGACAAAGAGACCCAGTACTTC.